This TCR beta chain was obtained from a study of T cells in Graves' hyperthyroidism and ophthalmopathy. Overall study findings and caveats: For ophthalmopathy, model prediction preceded onset by a median 6.5 months.

The CDR3 covers 15 residues. Germline V gene data show CDR1 as LGHDT and CDR2 as YNNKEL (reference sequence). With 0 bases removed from V and 10 bases from J, the gap between germline ends came to 13 bases. TCR beta CDR3 regions were amplified from RNA. The HTBI primer set drove a first-round RT-PCR of the TCR CDR3. TCRdb itself ran the multiplex PCR reads through MiXCR, one entry per CDR3 protein. The sample includes around 340,000 distinct CDR3 sequences, 15% to 20% of them seen just once. Exclusions: uncontrolled infection, other autoimmune disease, pregnancy, lactation. This clonotype has a handful of counts. The antigen remains unidentified.

This receptor was obtained from a woman aged 45-59 years with Graves' hyperthyroidism. Input material: blood. The V call is TRBV3-1, the J call TRBJ1-6; a possible D gene is TRBD1 (5 bases). The CDR3: CASSQDGDRGSPLHF. CDR3 coding DNA: TGTGCCAGCAGCCAAGACGGAGACCGGGGGTCACCCCTCCACTTT.